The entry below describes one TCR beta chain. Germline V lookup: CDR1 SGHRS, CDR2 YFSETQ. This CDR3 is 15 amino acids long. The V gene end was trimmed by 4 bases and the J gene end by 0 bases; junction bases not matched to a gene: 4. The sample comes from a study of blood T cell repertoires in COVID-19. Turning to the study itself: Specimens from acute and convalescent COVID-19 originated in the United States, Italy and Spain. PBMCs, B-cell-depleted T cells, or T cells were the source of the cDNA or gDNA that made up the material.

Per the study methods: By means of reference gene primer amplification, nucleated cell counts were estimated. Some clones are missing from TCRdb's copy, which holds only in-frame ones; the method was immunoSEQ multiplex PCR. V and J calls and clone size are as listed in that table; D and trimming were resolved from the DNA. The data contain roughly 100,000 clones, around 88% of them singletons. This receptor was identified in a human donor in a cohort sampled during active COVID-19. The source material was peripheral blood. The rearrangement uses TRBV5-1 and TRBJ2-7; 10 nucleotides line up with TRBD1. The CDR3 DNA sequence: TGCGCCAGCAGCCTGGGACAGGGGCCCTCCTACGAGCAGTACTTC. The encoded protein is CASSLGQGPSYEQYF.